The 28 T cell receptor beta chains listed next were all sequenced from one sample in a study of early T cells in non-severe SARS-CoV-2 infection. MiXCR was run by TCRdb on the 5' RACE reads, yielding one entry per CDR3 protein. Of about 77,000 distinct CDR3 sequences in the sample, around a tenth were seen once. Sample: whole blood. These receptors were collected from an adult who was a healthcare worker with PCR-confirmed SARS-CoV-2 infection or an uninfected control (not recorded which).

This clonotype was observed many times. This rearrangement joins TRBV30 to TRBJ2-2, with 7 nucleotides matching TRBD1. Trimming at V came to 3 bases and at J to 7 bases, leaving 8 bases not matched to a gene. Germline-derived CDR1 and CDR2 are GTSNPN and SVGIG (reference sequence). The CDR3 has 14 amino acids. This chain's CDR3 is CAWSLRPGGGELFF. DNA of the CDR3: TGTGCCTGGAGCCTGAGGCCAGGGGGCGGGGAGCTGTTTTTT.

This clonotype was detected ten times or more. This chain links TRBV24-1 with TRBJ2-1; 13 positions match TRBD2. Trimming at V came to 3 bases and at J to 3 bases, leaving 4 bases not matched to a gene. CDR3 length: 17 amino acids. CDR1 and CDR2 (germline): KGHDR, SFDVKD. CDR3 loop: CATSDNRLAGGYNEQFF. The CDR3 DNA sequence: TGTGCCACCAGTGATAACCGACTAGCGGGAGGCTACAATGAGCAGTTCTTC.

This clonotype was counted between two and nine times. The V gene is TRBV6-1, the J gene TRBJ2-5, with 7 bases lining up with TRBD2. Trimming at V came to 1 base and at J to 5 bases, leaving 7 bases not matched to a gene. This CDR3 region has 15 residues. The germline V gene encodes CDR1 MNHNS and CDR2 SASEGT. The CDR3 region is CASSEGAGAQETQYF. The CDR3 DNA follows: TGTGCCAGCAGTGAAGGGGCGGGAGCCCAGGAGACCCAGTACTTC.

There are many counts of this clonotype. The V call is TRBV6-4, the J call TRBJ2-3, with 9 nucleotides matching TRBD2. With 2 bases clipped from V and 1 base from J, the junction kept 1 base outside the gene matches. CDR3 length equals 15 residues. CDR1 is MRHNA and CDR2 is SNTAGT in the germline V gene. As DNA, the CDR3 is TGTGCCAGCAGTGACCTAGCGGGGCGCACAGATACGCAGTATTTT. Translating it yields CASSDLAGRTDTQYF.

The sample holds a few counts of this clonotype. The chain couples TRBV2 to TRBJ1-5; 10 nucleotides match TRBD1. Germline trimming cut 5 bases from V and 6 bases from J; bases unmatched to any gene: 7. Germline V gene lookup returns CDR1 SNHLY and CDR2 FYNNEI. The CDR3 runs to 15 residues. The CDR3, as DNA: TGTGCCAGCAGTATGGGACAGGGGCACGGTCAGCCCCAGCATTTT. Protein product: CASSMGQGHGQPQHF.

This clonotype was seen at least ten times. This sequence joins TRBV10-2 and TRBJ2-2, with 13 bases fitting TRBD2. Germline V CDR1 and CDR2: WSHSY, SAAADI. The CDR3 length is 16 residues. The trim removed 7 bases at V and 3 bases at J, leaving 5 bases unmatched. The CDR3 bases are TGCGCCAGCAAAACTAGCGGGAGGGCCTACACCGGGGAGCTGTTTTTT. This translates into CASKTSGRAYTGELFF.

The gene calls are TRBV6-1 and TRBJ2-7; D gene ambiguous. Trimming removed 2 bases from V and 7 bases from J, with 9 bases in between. The CDR3 is made up of 12 amino acids. In germline, CDR1 is MNHNS, CDR2 SASEGT. The CDR3 is CASSESLREQYF. In nucleotides, the CDR3 is TGTGCCAGCAGTGAAAGCCTCAGGGAGCAGTACTTC.

The J gene is TRBJ2-3, the V gene TRBV5-1; D is perhaps TRBD2 (6 bases). CDR1 is SGHRS, CDR2 YFSETQ, per germline. CDR3 length equals 15 residues. V was shortened by 6 bases and J by 0 bases, with 14 bases between the two germline ends. The CDR3 DNA follows: TGCGCCAGCACCGGGGACTCCACTAGCACAGATACGCAGTATTTT. Translation: CASTGDSTSTDTQYF.

This clonotype was seen many times. J is TRBJ1-1 and V is TRBV3-1; D gene ambiguous. CDR3 length: 11 amino acids. Germline V lookup: CDR1 LGHDT, CDR2 YNNKEL (reference sequence). Deletions cut 1 base from V and 6 bases from J, with 3 bases between. The CDR3 DNA is TGTGCCAGCAGCCAAGGGGCTGAAGCTTTCTTT. Protein product: CASSQGAEAFF.

Many counts were recorded for this clonotype. This sequence joins TRBV12-3 or TRBV12-4 and TRBJ2-1; possibly TRBD2 for D (6 bases). Trimming pared 7 bases from V and 8 bases from J, leaving 15 bases between. The CDR3 consists of 13 residues. In DNA form, the CDR3 reads TGTGCCAGCACCTCCGGGGGAAGGGATGAGCAGTTCTTC. As protein: CASTSGGRDEQFF.

This clonotype was seen a handful of times. The CDR3 loop is CASSLQTGPQLPYEQYF. The CDR3 DNA is TGTGCCAGCAGCCTACAGACAGGCCCTCAACTACCCTACGAGCAGTACTTC. This sequence joins TRBV5-4 and TRBJ2-7; weak D call: TRBD1 (6 bases). Trimming removed 4 bases from V and 2 bases from J, with 22 bases in between. The CDR3 spans 17 residues. Germline values: CDR1 SGHNT, CDR2 YYREEE (reference sequence).

The chain employs TRBV27 and TRBJ1-2, with D possibly TRBD1 on 5 matching bases. Germline V lookup: CDR1 MNHEY, CDR2 SMNVEV (reference sequence). The V gene lost 4 bases and the J gene lost 2 bases, with 8 bases spanning the gap. The length of the CDR3 is 13 residues. CDR3 coding DNA: TGTGCCAGCAGTTATCGGGACAACTATGGCTACACCTTC. It is translated as CASSYRDNYGYTF.

This clonotype has at least ten counts. The V and J genes are TRBV3-1 and TRBJ2-1; TRBD2 matches 7 bases. The CDR3 has 17 amino acids. The V segment lost 1 base and the J segment 6 bases; nucleotides outside the gene matches: 12. The germline CDR1 and CDR2 sequences are LGHDT and YNNKEL (reference sequence). DNA for the CDR3: TGTGCCAGCAGCCAAGGGTTGCGGACTAGGAGATTCAATGAGCAGTTCTTC. Protein product: CASSQGLRTRRFNEQFF.

The rearrangement joins TRBV20-1 to TRBJ2-5; a possible D gene is TRBD2 (5 bases). Germline V CDR1 and CDR2: DFQATT, SNEGSKA (reference sequence). Trimming stripped 6 bases from V and 2 bases from J, with 13 bases between. The CDR3 has 13 amino acids. In DNA, the CDR3 is TGCAGTGCCAGACGGACTGTTCAAGAGACCCAGTACTTC. This sequence encodes CSARRTVQETQYF.

The chain carries TRBV28 and TRBJ2-2, with D unresolved. Per the germline V gene, CDR1 is MDHEN and CDR2 is SYDVKM. Trimming left V 3 bases short and J 0 bases short, with 8 bases between. The CDR3 covers 15 residues. The CDR3 here is CASSLPTTNTGELFF. In DNA, the CDR3 is TGTGCCAGCAGTTTGCCCACTACGAACACCGGGGAGCTGTTTTTT.

This clonotype was detected a few times. CDR3 protein: CASSELQPPLTF. CDR3 DNA: TGTGCCAGCAGTGAACTGCAGCCGCCCCTGACTTTC. The J gene is TRBJ2-6, the V gene TRBV6-1; D remains unclear. The germline CDR1 and CDR2 sequences are MNHNS and SASEGT. V lost 2 bases, J lost 15 bases, and 11 bases lay in between. The CDR3 is made up of 12 amino acids.

This clonotype appeared many times. This sequence joins TRBV7-7 and TRBJ2-5; D gene ambiguous. CDR1 is SSHAT and CDR2 is FNYEAQ in the germline V gene (reference sequence). Deletions cut 1 base from V and 2 bases from J, with 8 bases between. The CDR3 runs 14 residues. The CDR3 reads CASSLGRNQETQYF. The CDR3 DNA is TGTGCCAGCAGCTTAGGGAGAAATCAAGAGACCCAGTACTTC.

This chain links TRBV7-2 with TRBJ2-2, with TRBD1 identical over 12 bases. Trimming removed 5 bases from V and 6 bases from J; junction bases left unmatched: 10. Germline values: CDR1 SGHTA, CDR2 FQGNSA. This CDR3 region has 17 residues. The CDR3 nucleotides read TGTGCCAGCAGCCTCTTTCCGGGACAGGGGGCAGCCGGGGAGCTGTTTTTT. Translated: CASSLFPGQGAAGELFF. Combining the CDR3 with reference TRBV7-2 and TRBJ2-2 gives the whole variable domain GAGVSQSPSNKVTEKGKDVELRCDPISGHTALYWYRQSLGQGLEFLIYFQGNSAPDKSGLPSDRFSAERTGGSVSTLTIQRTQQEDSAVYLCASSLFPGQGAAGELFFGEGSRLTVL.

The gene calls are TRBV28 and TRBJ2-7; the match to TRBD2 covers 14 bases. The CDR3 runs 16 residues. V trimming: 4 bases; J trimming: 8 bases; junction bases outside the gene matches: 10. Germline V gene sequence: CDR1 MDHEN, CDR2 SYDVKM. The CDR3 DNA reads TGTGCCAGCAGTTCGCCCGGGACTAGCGGGAGAACAAAGCAGTACTTC. The encoded protein is CASSSPGTSGRTKQYF.

The chain recombines TRBV3-1 with TRBJ2-1; 10 positions agree with TRBD1. The CDR3 is 16 residues long. V lost 2 bases, J lost 7 bases, and 8 bases stayed unmatched. Looked up from germline, CDR1 is LGHDT and CDR2 is YNNKEL (reference sequence). The CDR3 nucleotides are TGTGCCAGCAGCCAACACCCGGGACAGGGGTATAATGAGCAGTTCTTC. Encoded protein: CASSQHPGQGYNEQFF.

This clonotype was seen many times. The J gene is TRBJ1-1, the V gene TRBV28; perhaps TRBD1 as D (6 bases). Per the germline V gene, CDR1 is MDHEN and CDR2 is SYDVKM. V lost 5 bases to trimming and J lost 4 bases, with 17 bases between them. This CDR3 spans 15 amino acids. The CDR3 protein is CASSRTPGAFTEAFF. CDR3 sequence (DNA): TGTGCCAGCAGTAGAACTCCAGGGGCGTTCACTGAAGCTTTCTTT.

This clonotype was picked up one time. The chain couples TRBV28 to TRBJ2-7, with 9 bases aligning to TRBD1. CDR3 length: 15 amino acids. Germline V gene data show CDR1 as MDHEN and CDR2 as SYDVKM. The trim removed 7 bases at V and 6 bases at J, leaving 13 bases unmatched. CDR3 protein: CASTTGAGQGSEQYF. The CDR3 nucleotides are TGTGCCAGCACCACCGGGGCGGGACAGGGTAGCGAGCAGTACTTC. The variable domain in full, completed from reference TRBV28 and TRBJ2-7, reads DVKVTQSSRYLVKRTGEKVFLECVQDMDHENMFWYRQDPGLGLRLIYFSYDVKMKEKGDIPEGYSVSREKKERFSLILESASTNQTSMYLCASTTGAGQGSEQYFGPGTRLTVT.

This clonotype was seen a few times. The rearrangement joins TRBV29-1 to TRBJ2-2; D may correspond to TRBD1 or TRBD2 (5 bases each). From germline, CDR1 is SQVTM and CDR2 ANQGSEA. This CDR3 has 15 amino acids. Deletions cut 6 bases from V and 3 bases from J, with 17 bases between. In nucleotides, the CDR3 is TGCAGCGTCGGGACCGGGACCATTTACACCGGGGAGCTGTTTTTT. Translation gives CSVGTGTIYTGELFF.

This clonotype was detected ten times or more. The rearrangement uses TRBV6-7 and TRBJ2-3; 14 nucleotides match TRBD2. TRBV6-7 is noted as an ORF with a role that remains uncertain. The J segment lost 3 bases and the V segment lost 2 bases, leaving 7 bases of the junction unmatched. This CDR3 comprises 18 residues. DNA for the CDR3: TGTGCCAGCAGTTACCCGGGGACTAGCGGGAGAATAACAGATACGCAGTATTTT. This codes for CASSYPGTSGRITDTQYF.

The rearrangement joins TRBV10-1 to TRBJ2-3, with unresolved D. Germline V gene lookup returns CDR1 WNHNN and CDR2 SYGVQD (reference sequence). This CDR3 region has 15 residues. V dropped 0 bases and J dropped 6 bases, with 13 bases sitting between them. The CDR3 DNA follows: TGCGCCAGCAGTGAGTCCGCTCTGCTGGCGGATACGCAGTATTTT. Translation: CASSESALLADTQYF.

This chain uses TRBV12-3 or TRBV12-4 with TRBJ1-4; weak D call: TRBD1 (6 bases). V was cut by 10 bases and J by 5 bases, with 17 bases left in between. CDR3 length equals 14 residues. The CDR3 spells CATTRTVLNEKLFF. The CDR3 region has the DNA TGTGCCACCACACGGACAGTCCTGAATGAAAAACTGTTTTTT.

The genes are TRBV3-1 and TRBJ2-1; the D gene is possibly TRBD2 (6 bases). Trimming removed 0 bases at V and 7 bases at J, with 19 bases between. Germline CDR1 is LGHDT and CDR2 is YNNKEL (reference sequence). The CDR3 length is 17 residues. The CDR3 bases are TGTGCCAGCAGCCAAGATGCGGGGAGATGGGCAATAAATGAGCAGTTCTTC. Its protein product is CASSQDAGRWAINEQFF.

CDR3 loop: CASSLVAGWDGEQYF. CDR3 nucleotides: TGTGCCAGCAGCTTAGTCGCGGGATGGGACGGCGAGCAGTACTTC. The chain recombines TRBV7-8 with TRBJ2-7, with D maybe TRBD2 (6 bases). This CDR3 spans 15 amino acids. Trimming stripped 1 base from V and 6 bases from J, with 16 bases between. The germline gives CDR1 SGHVS, CDR2 FQNEAQ.